One and the same sample provided the 21 T cell receptor beta chains below, sequenced in a study of OX40 agonist ivuxolimab in advanced cancers. Method: immunoSEQ multiplex PCR; TCRdb's copy keeps in-frame clones and lacks some. The sample carries around 30,000 clones, just over 90% recorded once. The specimen comprised CD4+ or CD8+ T cells sorted from blood, sampled in a trial of the OX40 agonist ivuxolimab. The receptor source for this set is an adult with an advanced solid tumor such as melanoma, head and neck, liver or kidney cancer.

The rearrangement uses TRBV27 and TRBJ1-3; the D is unclear. Per the germline V gene, CDR1 is MNHEY and CDR2 is SMNVEV (reference sequence). V lost 2 bases and J 0 bases, leaving 11 bases between the germline ends. The CDR3 is 16 amino acids. The chain's CDR3 is CASSLTPLPSGNTIYF. The CDR3 DNA reads as TGTGCCAGCAGTTTAACACCCCTGCCCTCTGGAAACACCATATATTTT.

The CDR3: CASSREGGSHNEQFF. The DNA of the CDR3 is TGTGCCAGCAGCCGAGAGGGCGGGAGCCACAATGAGCAGTTCTTC. V gene TRBV7-8 combines with J gene TRBJ2-1, with 7 bases that match TRBD2. The germline V gene encodes CDR1 SGHVS and CDR2 FQNEAQ. The CDR3 is 15 amino acids. The V segment lost 5 bases and the J segment 5 bases; nucleotides outside the gene matches: 9.

This chain links TRBV10-2 with TRBJ2-4, with D perhaps TRBD2 (5 bases). The CDR3 is made up of 16 amino acids. Germline V gene lookup returns CDR1 WSHSY and CDR2 SAAADI. V was clipped by 0 bases and J by 0 bases, with 9 bases between them. The CDR3 DNA reads as TGCGCCAGCAGTGAGTCCGGGGTGCTAGCCAAAAACATTCAGTACTTC. Translation gives CASSESGVLAKNIQYF.

The chain couples TRBV5-6 to TRBJ2-1; D is ambiguous. Germline loops: CDR1 SGHDT, CDR2 YYEEEE. V was shortened by 0 bases and J by 7 bases, with 11 bases between the two germline ends. This CDR3 has 14 amino acids. The CDR3 protein is CASSLVRAGNEQFF. The DNA of the CDR3 is TGTGCCAGCAGCTTGGTCCGAGCCGGGAATGAGCAGTTCTTC.

This sequence joins TRBV18 and TRBJ2-2; D is uncertain. This CDR3 is 15 amino acids long. The germline V gene has CDR1 KGHSH and CDR2 LQKENI. Trimming shortened V by 2 bases and J by 8 bases, and 15 bases separated the two germline ends. This CDR3 is CASSPGPQMSGELFF. In nucleotides, the CDR3 is TGTGCCAGCTCACCAGGCCCCCAAATGAGTGGGGAGCTGTTTTTT.

The chain recombines TRBV30 with TRBJ1-1; the D gene is possibly TRBD1 (6 bases). This CDR3 is 13 amino acids long. Trimming cost V 2 bases and J 4 bases, with 11 bases left between them. Germline CDR1 is GTSNPN and CDR2 is SVGIG (reference sequence). The CDR3 protein is CAWSQWGATEAFF. The CDR3 DNA reads as TGTGCCTGGAGTCAGTGGGGGGCCACTGAAGCTTTCTTT.

This chain uses TRBV29-1 with TRBJ1-4; a weak D match, TRBD1 (6 bases). The V and J ends lost 3 bases and 14 bases respectively, with 13 bases between them. The CDR3 runs 11 residues. Germline lookup yields CDR1 SQVTM and CDR2 ANQGSEA. The DNA for the CDR3 is TGCAGCGTTGAGAAGGGTACAGGGCTGTTTTTT. The encoded protein is CSVEKGTGLFF.

The chain combines TRBV9 with TRBJ2-7, with D perhaps assigned TRBD1 or TRBD2 (5 bases each). The germline gives CDR1 SGDLS, CDR2 YYNGEE. The CDR3 loop spans 14 amino acids. V lost 0 bases to trimming and J lost 5 bases, with 12 bases between them. The CDR3 DNA reads as TGTGCCAGCAGCGTAGCCGGGACGTCTAACGAGCAGTACTTC. It translates to CASSVAGTSNEQYF.

The chain carries TRBV5-1 and TRBJ2-1; 10 bases agree with TRBD2. There are 14 residues in the CDR3. Germline V gene data show CDR1 as SGHRS and CDR2 as YFSETQ. The trim removed 0 bases at V and 8 bases at J, leaving 2 bases unmatched. CDR3 nucleotide sequence: TGCGCCAGCAGCTTGGGTCTAGCGGGAGATGAGCAGTTCTTC. It codes for CASSLGLAGDEQFF.

The genes are TRBV29-1 and TRBJ2-7; D perhaps matches TRBD2 (5 bases). Germline V lookup: CDR1 SQVTM, CDR2 ANQGSEA. This CDR3 contains 12 residues. Between the trimmed V and J ends, which lost 5 bases and 3 bases, there was a span of 11 bases. CDR3: CSVRSGNYEQYF. The CDR3 DNA sequence: TGCAGCGTTCGGTCGGGGAACTACGAGCAGTACTTC.

The chain has TRBV6-5 and TRBJ2-2; no definite D call. This CDR3 comprises 12 residues. Trimming left V 2 bases short and J 7 bases short, with 5 bases between. In germline, CDR1 is MNHEY, CDR2 SVGAGI. CDR3 DNA: TGTGCCAGCAGTTACCTGATCGGGGAGCTGTTTTTT. Its protein product is CASSYLIGELFF.

The V gene is TRBV4-1, the J gene TRBJ2-2; 7 nucleotides align to TRBD2. After removal of 1 base from V and 2 bases from J, the junction contained 7 bases not matched to a gene. This CDR3 has 17 amino acids. Germline assignment: CDR1 MGHRA and CDR2 YSYEKL. As DNA, the CDR3 is TGCGCCAGCAGCCAAGGGGGAGGGGTTCCCAACACCGGGGAGCTGTTTTTT. Residues: CASSQGGGVPNTGELFF.

This clone has only a few counts. A far more abundant clone sits one base away, making this likely a read error. This sample includes further DNA sequences coding for the same CDR3. This sequence joins TRBV4-1 and TRBJ2-1, with 7 nucleotides matching TRBD2. V shed 3 bases, J shed 3 bases, and the junction held 2 bases outside the gene matches. The V gene's germline CDR1 is MGHRA and CDR2 YSYEKL. The CDR3 is made up of 14 amino acids. This CDR3 reads CASSQGDYYNEQFF. The CDR3 DNA is TGCGCCAGCAGCCAGGGGGACTACTACAATGAGCAGTTCTTC.

This clone was seen a single time. The V and J genes are TRBV10-3 and TRBJ2-7; D is possibly TRBD1 or TRBD2 (5 bases each). This CDR3 has 16 residues. The germline V gene encodes CDR1 ENHRY and CDR2 SYGVKD. The V gene lost 0 bases and the J gene lost 7 bases, with 19 bases spanning the gap. The CDR3 sequence: CAISESEAGPRGEQYF. The CDR3 nucleotides read TGTGCCATCAGTGAGTCGGAGGCAGGGCCCCGAGGGGAGCAGTACTTC.

The J gene is TRBJ1-1, the V gene TRBV19, with 7 bases fitting TRBD1. This CDR3 has 13 residues. Unmatched junction bases numbered 4, after V lost 5 bases and J lost 4 bases. CDR1 is LNHDA, CDR2 SQIVND, per germline (reference sequence). The CDR3 loop reads CASSFTGATEAFF. CDR3 bases: TGTGCCAGTAGTTTTACAGGGGCCACTGAAGCTTTCTTT.

The chain carries TRBV13 and TRBJ2-1, with no clear D. The germline V gene encodes CDR1 PRHDT and CDR2 FYEKMQ (reference sequence). There are 13 residues in the CDR3. Trimming cost V 3 bases and J 6 bases, with 9 bases left between them. The CDR3 DNA reads TGTGCCAGCAGCTTCCGGGCTCCCAATGAGCAGTTCTTC. It is translated as CASSFRAPNEQFF. Looking up the rest from reference TRBV13 and TRBJ2-1 gives the full variable domain: AAGVIQSPRHLIKEKRETATLKCYPIPRHDTVYWYQQGPGQDPQFLISFYEKMQSDKGSIPDRFSAQQFSDYHSELNMSSLELGDSALYFCASSFRAPNEQFFGPGTRLTVL.

This clone was picked up a small number of times. The chain carries TRBV27 and TRBJ1-2; 7 nucleotides line up with TRBD1. The junction had 12 bases not matched to a gene; V was cut back by 0 bases and J by 5 bases. CDR3 length equals 17 residues. Germline V gene data show CDR1 as MNHEY and CDR2 as SMNVEV (reference sequence). The CDR3 sequence is CASSLSLVRGIKYGYTF. Written as DNA, the CDR3 is TGTGCCAGCAGTTTATCTCTCGTCAGGGGGATCAAATATGGCTACACCTTC.

The rearrangement links TRBV4-3 to TRBJ2-1; no firm D call. V was clipped by 3 bases and J by 3 bases, with 18 bases between them. This CDR3 is 17 amino acids long. Germline V gene data show CDR1 as LGHNA and CDR2 as YSLEER. CDR3 amino acids: CASSQSSRSIYYNEQFF. CDR3 in DNA: TGCGCCAGCAGCCAGAGTTCTCGGTCGATATACTACAATGAGCAGTTCTTC.

J is TRBJ2-7 and V is TRBV7-2; 8 bases agree with TRBD2. CDR3 size: 14 residues. J gave up 3 bases and V 4 bases, and 5 bases lay outside the gene matches. Per the germline V gene, CDR1 is SGHTA and CDR2 is FQGNSA. The CDR3 region is CASSSVTSDYEQYF. Here the CDR3 DNA reads TGTGCCAGCAGCTCAGTGACTAGCGACTACGAGCAGTACTTC.

With regard to this clone: A single base separates this from a much larger clone, so it may be a read error. The V call is TRBV5-1, the J call TRBJ2-7; 10 bases are shared with TRBD2. Per the germline V gene, CDR1 is SGHRS and CDR2 is YFSETQ. The length of the CDR3 is 15 residues. The CDR3 sequence: CAGSSWLAGEYEQYF. In DNA form, the CDR3 reads TGCGCCGGCAGCTCCTGGCTAGCGGGAGAGTACGAGCAGTACTTC. The variable domain in full, completed from reference TRBV5-1 and TRBJ2-7, reads KAGVTQTPRYLIKTRGQQVTLSCSPISGHRSVSWYQQTPGQGLQFLFEYFSETQRNKGNFPGRFSGRQFSNSRSEMNVSTLELGDSALYLCAGSSWLAGEYEQYFGPGTRLTVT.

This clone was counted a single time. The CDR3 is CASSREGLAGTSMGEQYF. In nucleotides, the CDR3 is TGTGCCAGCAGCAGAGAGGGGTTAGCGGGTACGTCAATGGGTGAGCAGTACTTC. The chain joins TRBV13 to TRBJ2-7; 7 bases map to TRBD2. Trimming removed 5 bases from V and 7 bases from J; junction bases left unmatched: 23. Germline values: CDR1 PRHDT, CDR2 FYEKMQ (reference sequence). This CDR3 contains 18 residues.